These T cell receptor beta chains were read from a single sample in a study of shared clonotypes between healthy human individuals. Method: immunoSEQ multiplex PCR; TCRdb's copy keeps in-frame clones and lacks some. Counted here are some 1,600,000 clones, 95% to 99% occurring once; the ten biggest clones make up around 0.45%. Material: naive CD4+ T cells sorted from blood. The receptors derive from a man aged 25 to 45 in good health. The CDR3 runs from the conserved cysteine through the conserved F or W. D genes are given only for firm matches. Part of the rows lack a size; the others show once, few, many or a class for expanded clones.

j_gene,abundance,d_gene,v_gene,CDR3aa,CDR3nt
TRBJ2-5,NA,NA,TRBV28,CASTPWAGQETQYF,TGTGCCAGCACCCCATGGGCAGGACAAGAGACCCAGTACTTC
TRBJ2-7,NA,TRBD1,TRBV5-1,CASSAIGTGRDEQYF,TGCGCCAGCAGCGCCATTGGGACAGGGAGGGACGAGCAGTACTTC
TRBJ1-5,NA,TRBD1,TRBV7-9,CASSLTGGPNSNQPQHF,TGTGCCAGCAGCCTTACAGGGGGCCCAAATAGCAATCAGCCCCAGCATTTT
TRBJ2-3,NA,TRBD2,TRBV10-3,CAISPSGSTDTQYF,TGTGCCATCAGCCCTAGCGGGAGCACAGATACGCAGTATTTT
TRBJ2-1,NA,NA,TRBV6-5,CASSYQASNNEQFF,TGTGCCAGCAGTTACCAGGCTAGCAATAATGAGCAGTTCTTC
TRBJ2-1,NA,TRBD2,TRBV27,CASRILSISGSSYNEQFF,TGTGCCAGCAGGATACTAAGCATAAGCGGGAGCTCCTACAATGAGCAGTTCTTC
TRBJ2-7,NA,TRBD2,TRBV18,CASSPPGSGSRYEQYF,TGTGCCAGCTCACCACCGGGCAGCGGGAGCAGGTACGAGCAGTACTTC
TRBJ2-7,NA,TRBD2,TRBV7-7,CASSPGTSASYEQYF,TGTGCCAGCAGCCCAGGGACTAGCGCCTCCTACGAGCAGTACTTC
TRBJ2-3,once,NA,TRBV28,CASSFRDTQYF,TGTGCCAGCAGTTTTCGTGATACGCAGTATTTT
TRBJ1-1,NA,NA,TRBV11-2,CAIAKSVNTEAFF,TGTGCCATCGCGAAATCCGTGAACACTGAAGCTTTCTTT
TRBJ1-1,NA,TRBD1,TRBV5-8,CASSRDRGRWAFF,TGTGCCAGCAGCCGGGACAGGGGGCGGTGGGCTTTCTTT
TRBJ2-5,NA,NA,TRBV2,CASSGDSEEETQYF,TGTGCCAGCAGTGGGGACTCGGAGGAAGAGACCCAGTACTTC
TRBJ2-7,NA,TRBD2,TRBV19,CASSRPGGYEQYF,TGTGCCAGTAGTAGGCCGGGAGGCTACGAGCAGTACTTC
TRBJ2-5,once,NA,TRBV6-6,CASTPTGMETQYF,TGTGCCAGCACCCCCACGGGGATGGAGACCCAGTACTTC
TRBJ2-1,NA,TRBD2,TRBV29-1,CSVAPSGRYNEQFF,TGCAGCGTTGCTCCTAGCGGAAGATACAATGAGCAGTTCTTC
TRBJ1-4,NA,NA,TRBV5-1,CASSLSPAGTQEKLFF,TGCGCCAGCAGCTTGTCCCCCGCCGGGACACAAGAAAAACTGTTTTTT
TRBJ2-5,NA,TRBD2,TRBV11-2,CASSPGTSGHLVETQYF,TGTGCCAGCAGCCCGGGGACTAGCGGCCACTTGGTGGAGACCCAGTACTTC
TRBJ2-7,NA,NA,TRBV30,CAWRGGTYEQYF,TGTGCCTGGAGGGGGGGTACCTACGAGCAGTACTTC
TRBJ2-2,NA,NA,TRBV5-4,CASSLQVLANTGELFF,TGTGCCAGCAGCTTACAGGTGCTCGCGAACACCGGGGAGCTGTTTTTT
TRBJ2-7,NA,TRBD1,TRBV29-1,CSVGPRTGGYEQYF,TGCAGCGTTGGCCCCAGGACAGGGGGTTACGAGCAGTACTTC
TRBJ1-3,NA,NA,TRBV5-1,CASSGSNTIYF,TGCGCCAGCAGCGGGAGTAACACCATATATTTT
TRBJ1-2,NA,NA,TRBV28,CASTTLLGRGHYGYTF,TGTGCCAGCACTACCCTTTTGGGACGGGGGCATTATGGCTACACCTTC
TRBJ2-7,NA,TRBD2,TRBV5-1,CASSSGTSFYEQYF,TGCGCCAGCAGCTCCGGGACTAGCTTTTACGAGCAGTACTTC
TRBJ2-5,NA,NA,TRBV5-1,CASSPQGGVETQYF,TGCGCCAGCAGCCCCCAGGGCGGGGTCGAGACCCAGTACTTC